This T cell receptor (beta chain) was identified in a study of T cells expressing NK-cell markers. Study-level information: Beta-chain profiling covered CD3+CD56+NKG2C+, CD3+CD56+NKG2C- and CD3+CD56-NKG2C+ sorted subsets. Within the sequenced cohort of eight donors, seven exhibited HCMV seropositivity and one was seronegative.

UMIs were included in TCR beta cDNA generated by 5'RACE template switching. From the 5' RACE reads, TCRdb lists one entry per CDR3 protein and no DNA. The sample's table shows some 410,000 distinct CDR3 sequences. CDR3 length: 14 residues. This TCR came from a woman aged 18 to 75 in good health. The chain links TRBV23-1 to TRBJ2-5; TCRdb gives TRBD1 as the D gene, but with no DNA this cannot be confirmed. TRBV23-1 is designated an ORF whose function remains uncertain. Material: blood T cells: a sorted CD56 or NKG2C T cell subset, CD4+ or CD8+ T cells, or bulk PBMC T cells (not recorded which). The chain's CDR3 is CASTEGGNQETQYF.